This TCR beta chain was captured in a study of metastatic and nonmetastatic thyroid tumors. This clone was picked up many times. This CDR3 region has 15 residues. Trimming stripped 3 bases from V and 6 bases from J, with 15 bases between. CDR1 and CDR2 (germline): SGHTA, FQGTGA. Original processing notes: Between-group CDR3 differences, defined by clinicopathological status, yielded a distant-metastasis classifier for papillary thyroid cancer. TCRdb redid the clone calls on the PCR reads using MiXCR. The authors' filters were not applied to this entry. Among 21,000 or so clones listed, roughly a quarter were seen once. There were no patients who had received any treatment before thyroid surgery.

The chain employs TRBV7-3 and TRBJ2-1, with D uncertain. Input material: tumor tissue. This clonotype was obtained from a female donor with papillary thyroid cancer or a benign thyroid nodule (not recorded which). Some clones in this sample may be carry-over from other donors' samples. CDR3: CASSFFPGSLNEQFF. In DNA form, the CDR3 reads TGTGCCAGCAGCTTTTTCCCTGGCTCCCTCAATGAGCAGTTCTTC.